This T cell receptor beta chain was retrieved from a study of OX40 agonist ivuxolimab in advanced cancers. Patients were excluded for autoimmune disease history or systemic immunosuppression. This CDR3 region has 14 residues. CDR1 and CDR2 (germline): LNHDA, SQIVND (reference sequence). V lost 5 bases to trimming and J lost 2 bases; unmatched junction nucleotides: 5. Overall study findings and caveats: More expanded clones were seen, on average, in CD8+ T cells than in CD4+. Clones of CD4+ and CD8+ blood T cells grew by week 6 at doses of 0.1 to 3.0 mg/kg.

TCRdb keeps only in-frame clones here, not all; method: immunoSEQ multiplex PCR. This repertoire shows about 80,000 clones, around 85% found once; its top ten account for 1.9%. As to this clone: Its antigen is currently unknown.

The input for sequencing was CD4+ or CD8+ T cells sorted from blood, taken in a trial of the OX40 agonist ivuxolimab. The TCR was taken from an adult with an advanced solid tumor such as melanoma, head and neck, liver or kidney cancer. The V and J genes are TRBV19 and TRBJ1-2; 7 positions agree with TRBD1. The CDR3 DNA follows: TGTGCCAGTAGTGCGGGACAGCCAAACTATGGCTACACCTTC. Residues: CASSAGQPNYGYTF.